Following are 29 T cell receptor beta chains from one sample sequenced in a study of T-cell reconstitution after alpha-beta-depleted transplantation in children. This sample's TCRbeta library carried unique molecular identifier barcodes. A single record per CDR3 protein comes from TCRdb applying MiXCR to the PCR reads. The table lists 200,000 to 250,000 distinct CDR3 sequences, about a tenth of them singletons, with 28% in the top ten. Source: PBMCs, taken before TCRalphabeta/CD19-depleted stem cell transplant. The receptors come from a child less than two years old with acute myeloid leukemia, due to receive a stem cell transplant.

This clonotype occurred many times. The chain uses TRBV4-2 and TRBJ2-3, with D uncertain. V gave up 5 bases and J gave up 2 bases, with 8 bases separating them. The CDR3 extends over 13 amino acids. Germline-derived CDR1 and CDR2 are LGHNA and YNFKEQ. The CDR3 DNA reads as TGTGCCAGCAGCTCAATACACACAGATACGCAGTATTTT. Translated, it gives CASSSIHTDTQYF.

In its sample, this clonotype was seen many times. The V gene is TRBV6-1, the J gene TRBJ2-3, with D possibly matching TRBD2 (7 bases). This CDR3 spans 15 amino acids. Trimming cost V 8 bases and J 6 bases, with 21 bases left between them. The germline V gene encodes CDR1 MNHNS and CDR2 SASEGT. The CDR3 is CASRLGGAALDTQYF. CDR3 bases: TGTGCCAGCCGCCTGGGGGGGGCGGCTCTGGATACGCAGTATTTT.

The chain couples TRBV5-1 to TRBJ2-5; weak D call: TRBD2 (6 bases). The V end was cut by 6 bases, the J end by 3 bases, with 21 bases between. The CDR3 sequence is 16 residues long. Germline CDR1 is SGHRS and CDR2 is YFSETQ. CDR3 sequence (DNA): TGCGCCAGCACATCGCGGGGATGGTTCTTTAAAGAGACCCAGTACTTC. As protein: CASTSRGWFFKETQYF.

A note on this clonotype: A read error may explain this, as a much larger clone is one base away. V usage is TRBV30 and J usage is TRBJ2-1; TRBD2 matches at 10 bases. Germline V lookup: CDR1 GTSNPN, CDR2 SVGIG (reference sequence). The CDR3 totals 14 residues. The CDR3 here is CAWATSGNYNKQFF. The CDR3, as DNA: TGTGCCTGGGCCACTAGCGGGAATTACAATAAGCAGTTCTTC.

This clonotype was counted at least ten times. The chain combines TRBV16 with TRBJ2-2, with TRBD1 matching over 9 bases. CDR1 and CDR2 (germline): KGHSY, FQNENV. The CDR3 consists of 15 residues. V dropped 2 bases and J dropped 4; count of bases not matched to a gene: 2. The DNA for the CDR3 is TGTGCCAGCAGCCAAGGGACAGGGACCACCGGGGAGCTGTTTTTT. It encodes CASSQGTGTTGELFF.

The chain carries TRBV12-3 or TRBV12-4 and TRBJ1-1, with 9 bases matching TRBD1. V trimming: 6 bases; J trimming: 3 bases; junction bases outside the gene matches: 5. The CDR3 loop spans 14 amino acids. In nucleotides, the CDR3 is TGTGCCAGCAGCGGGACAGGGAGGGACACTGAAGCTTTCTTT. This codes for CASSGTGRDTEAFF.

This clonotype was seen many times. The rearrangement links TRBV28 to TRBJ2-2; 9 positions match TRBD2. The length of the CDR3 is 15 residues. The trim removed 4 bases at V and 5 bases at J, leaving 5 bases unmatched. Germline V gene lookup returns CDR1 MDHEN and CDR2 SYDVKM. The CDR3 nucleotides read TGTGCCAGCAGTTGGAGCGGGGGGTTGACCGGGGAGCTGTTTTTT. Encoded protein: CASSWSGGLTGELFF.

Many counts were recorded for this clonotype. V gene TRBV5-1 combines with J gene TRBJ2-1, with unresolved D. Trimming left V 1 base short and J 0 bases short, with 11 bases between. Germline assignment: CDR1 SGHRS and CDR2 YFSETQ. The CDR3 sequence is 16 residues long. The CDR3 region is CASSLLLGGSYNEQFF. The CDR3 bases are TGCGCCAGCAGCTTGTTGCTAGGCGGCTCCTACAATGAGCAGTTCTTC.

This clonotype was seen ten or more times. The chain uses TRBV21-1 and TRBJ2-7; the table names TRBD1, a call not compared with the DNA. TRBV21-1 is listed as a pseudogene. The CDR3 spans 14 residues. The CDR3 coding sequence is TGTGCCAGCAGGGACACGGGGGGCGCCTACGAGCAGTACTTC. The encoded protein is CASRDTGGAYEQYF.

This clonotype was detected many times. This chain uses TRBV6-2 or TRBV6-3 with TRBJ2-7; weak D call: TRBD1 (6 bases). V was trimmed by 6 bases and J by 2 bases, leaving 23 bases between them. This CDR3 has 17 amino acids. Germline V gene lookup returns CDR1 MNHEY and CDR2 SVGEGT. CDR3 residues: CASSLRPVQQGPYEQYF. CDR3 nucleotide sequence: TGTGCCAGCAGCCTCAGACCCGTACAACAGGGACCCTACGAGCAGTACTTC.

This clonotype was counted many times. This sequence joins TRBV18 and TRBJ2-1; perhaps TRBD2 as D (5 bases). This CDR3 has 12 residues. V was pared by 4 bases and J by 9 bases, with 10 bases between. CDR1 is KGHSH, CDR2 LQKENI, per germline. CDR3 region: CASSRSVSEQFF. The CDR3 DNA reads TGTGCCAGCTCACGTAGCGTTAGTGAGCAGTTCTTC.

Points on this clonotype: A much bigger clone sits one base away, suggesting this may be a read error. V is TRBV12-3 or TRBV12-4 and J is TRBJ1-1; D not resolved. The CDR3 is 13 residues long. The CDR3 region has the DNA TGTGCCAGCAGTTCGAAAATGAACACTGAAGCTTTGTTT. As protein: CASSSKMNTEALF.

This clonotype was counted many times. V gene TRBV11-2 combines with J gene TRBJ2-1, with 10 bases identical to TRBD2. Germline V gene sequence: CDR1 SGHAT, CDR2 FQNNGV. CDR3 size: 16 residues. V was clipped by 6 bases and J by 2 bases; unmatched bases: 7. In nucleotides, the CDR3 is TGTGCCAGCAGAAAATTAGCGGGAGGAACCTACAATGAGCAGTTCTTC. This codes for CASRKLAGGTYNEQFF. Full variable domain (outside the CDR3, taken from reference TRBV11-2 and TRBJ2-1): EAGVAQSPRYKIIEKRQSVAFWCNPISGHATLYWYQQILGQGPKLLIQFQNNGVVDDSQLPKDRFSAERLKGVDSTLKIQPAKLEDSAVYLCASRKLAGGTYNEQFFGPGTRLTVL.

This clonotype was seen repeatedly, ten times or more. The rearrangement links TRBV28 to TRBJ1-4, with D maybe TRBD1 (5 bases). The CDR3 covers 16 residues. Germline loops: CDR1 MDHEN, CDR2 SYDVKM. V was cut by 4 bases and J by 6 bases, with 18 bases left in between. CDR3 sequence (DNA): TGTGCCAGCAGTTCCCATGGGACGGGGTTATATGAAAAACTGTTTTTT. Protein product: CASSSHGTGLYEKLFF. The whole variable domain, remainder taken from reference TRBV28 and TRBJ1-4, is DVKVTQSSRYLVKRTGEKVFLECVQDMDHENMFWYRQDPGLGLRLIYFSYDVKMKEKGDIPEGYSVSREKKERFSLILESASTNQTSMYLCASSSHGTGLYEKLFFGSGTQLSVL.

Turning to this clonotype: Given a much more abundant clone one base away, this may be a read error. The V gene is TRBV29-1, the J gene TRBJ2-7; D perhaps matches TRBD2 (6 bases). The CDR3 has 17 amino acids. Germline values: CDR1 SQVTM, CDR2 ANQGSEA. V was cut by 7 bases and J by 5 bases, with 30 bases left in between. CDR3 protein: CSALGDSTAGTLDEQYF. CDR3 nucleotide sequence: TGCAGCGCCCTGGGGGACTCAACGGCAGGGACCCTCGACGAGCAGTACTTC.

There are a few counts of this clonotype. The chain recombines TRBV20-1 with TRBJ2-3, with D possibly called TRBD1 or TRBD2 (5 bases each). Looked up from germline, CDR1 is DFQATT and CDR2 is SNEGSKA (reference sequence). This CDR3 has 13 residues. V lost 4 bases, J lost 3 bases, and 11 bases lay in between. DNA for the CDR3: TGCAGTGCTAAAGGGACGATTACAGATACGCAGTATTTT. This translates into CSAKGTITDTQYF.

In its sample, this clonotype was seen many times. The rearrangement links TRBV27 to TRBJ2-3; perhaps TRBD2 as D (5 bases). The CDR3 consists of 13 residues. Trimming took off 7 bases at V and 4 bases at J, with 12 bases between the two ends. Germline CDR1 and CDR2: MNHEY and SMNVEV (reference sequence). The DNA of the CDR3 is TGTGCCAGCATCCCCCACGGGGCAGATACGCAGTATTTT. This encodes CASIPHGADTQYF.

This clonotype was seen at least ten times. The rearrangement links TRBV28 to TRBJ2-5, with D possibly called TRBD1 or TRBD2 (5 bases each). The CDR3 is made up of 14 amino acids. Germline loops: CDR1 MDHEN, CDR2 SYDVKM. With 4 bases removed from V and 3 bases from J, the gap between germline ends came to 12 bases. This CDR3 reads CASSSGTYKETQYF. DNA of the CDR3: TGTGCCAGCAGTTCCGGGACCTACAAAGAGACCCAGTACTTC.

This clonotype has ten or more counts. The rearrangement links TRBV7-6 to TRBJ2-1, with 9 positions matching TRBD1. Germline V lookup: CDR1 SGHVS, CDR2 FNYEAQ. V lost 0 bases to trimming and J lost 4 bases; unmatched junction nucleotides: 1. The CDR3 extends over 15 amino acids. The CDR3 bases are TGTGCCAGCAGCTTAGCGACAGGGGGATACAATGAGCAGTTCTTC. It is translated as CASSLATGGYNEQFF.

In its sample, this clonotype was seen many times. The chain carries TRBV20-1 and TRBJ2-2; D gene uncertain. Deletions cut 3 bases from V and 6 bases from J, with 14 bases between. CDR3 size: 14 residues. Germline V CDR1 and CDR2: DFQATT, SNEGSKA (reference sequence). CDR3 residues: CSASLERLAGELFF. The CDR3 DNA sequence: TGCAGTGCTAGCCTCGAGCGACTTGCCGGGGAGCTGTTTTTT.

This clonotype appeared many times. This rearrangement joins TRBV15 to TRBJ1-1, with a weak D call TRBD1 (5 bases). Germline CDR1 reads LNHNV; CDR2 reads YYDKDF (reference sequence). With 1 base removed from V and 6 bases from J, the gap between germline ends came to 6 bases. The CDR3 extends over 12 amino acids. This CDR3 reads CATSRGGAEAFF. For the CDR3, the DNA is TGTGCCACCAGCAGAGGAGGGGCTGAAGCTTTCTTT. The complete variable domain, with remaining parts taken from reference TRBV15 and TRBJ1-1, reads DAMVIQNPRYQVTQFGKPVTLSCSQTLNHNVMYWYQQKSSQAPKLLFHYYDKDFNNEADTPDNFQSRRPNTSFCFLDIRSPGLGDTAMYLCATSRGGAEAFFGQGTRLTVV.

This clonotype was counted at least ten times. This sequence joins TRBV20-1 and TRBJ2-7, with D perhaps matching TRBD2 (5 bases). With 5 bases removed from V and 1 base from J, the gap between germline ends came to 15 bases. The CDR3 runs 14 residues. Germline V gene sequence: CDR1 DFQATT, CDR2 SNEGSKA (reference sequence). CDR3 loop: CSALDSLLSYEQYF. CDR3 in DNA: TGCAGTGCTCTGGACTCCCTACTATCCTACGAGCAGTACTTC.

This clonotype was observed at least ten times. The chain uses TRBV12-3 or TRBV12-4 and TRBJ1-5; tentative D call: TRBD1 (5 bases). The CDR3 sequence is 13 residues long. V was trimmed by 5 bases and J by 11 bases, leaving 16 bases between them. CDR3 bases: TGTGCCAGCAGTAGGGACGGGGGTTTAGCCCAGCATTTT. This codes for CASSRDGGLAQHF.

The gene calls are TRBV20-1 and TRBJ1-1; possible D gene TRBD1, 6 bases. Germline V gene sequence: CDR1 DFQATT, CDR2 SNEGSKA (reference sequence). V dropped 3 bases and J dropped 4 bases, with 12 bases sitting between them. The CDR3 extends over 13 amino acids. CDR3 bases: TGCAGTGCTAGGCCTACAGGGAGCACTGAAGCTTTCTTT. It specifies CSARPTGSTEAFF.

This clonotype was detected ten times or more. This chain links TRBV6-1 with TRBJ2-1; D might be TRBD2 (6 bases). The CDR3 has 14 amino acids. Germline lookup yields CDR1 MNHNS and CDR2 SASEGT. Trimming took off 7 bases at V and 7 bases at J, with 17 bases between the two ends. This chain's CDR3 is CASTRRGGTNEQFF. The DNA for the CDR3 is TGTGCCAGCACCCGTCGTGGGGGGACTAATGAGCAGTTCTTC.

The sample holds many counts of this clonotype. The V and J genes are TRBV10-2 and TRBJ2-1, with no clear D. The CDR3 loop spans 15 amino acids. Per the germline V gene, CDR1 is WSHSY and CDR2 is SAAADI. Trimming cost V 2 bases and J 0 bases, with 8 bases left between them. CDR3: CASSEGGYSYNEQFF. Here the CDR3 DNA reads TGCGCCAGCAGTGAGGGCGGTTACTCCTACAATGAGCAGTTCTTC.

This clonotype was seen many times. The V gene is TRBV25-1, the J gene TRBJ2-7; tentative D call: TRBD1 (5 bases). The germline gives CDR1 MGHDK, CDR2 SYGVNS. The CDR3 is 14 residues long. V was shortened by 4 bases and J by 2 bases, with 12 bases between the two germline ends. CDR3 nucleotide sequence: TGTGCCAGCAGTGTTGACAGAGTCACCTACGAGCAGTACTTC. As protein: CASSVDRVTYEQYF.

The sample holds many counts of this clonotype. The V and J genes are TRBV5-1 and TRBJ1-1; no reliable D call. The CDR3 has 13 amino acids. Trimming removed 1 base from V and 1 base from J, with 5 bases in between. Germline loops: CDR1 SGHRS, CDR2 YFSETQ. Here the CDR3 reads CASSLFTNTEAFF. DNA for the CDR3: TGCGCCAGCAGCTTGTTTACGAACACTGAAGCTTTCTTT.

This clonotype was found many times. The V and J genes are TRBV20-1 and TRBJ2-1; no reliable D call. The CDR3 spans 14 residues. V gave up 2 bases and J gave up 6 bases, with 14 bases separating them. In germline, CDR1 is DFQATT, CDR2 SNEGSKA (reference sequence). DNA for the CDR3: TGCAGTGCTAGATCCCCTATTCGGGCCAATGAGCAGTTCTTC. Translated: CSARSPIRANEQFF.